This T cell receptor (beta chain) is from a study of blood T cell repertoires in COVID-19. Study-level background: From T cells, B-cell-depleted T cells, or PBMCs came the material, which was cDNA or gDNA.

Original analysis: Amplifying reference gene primers gave estimates of nucleated cell counts. TCRdb's copy holds only in-frame clones and misses some; the assay was immunoSEQ multiplex PCR. The V and J calls and clone size are taken from that table; D and trimming were inferred from the DNA. The sample has around 260,000 clones; about nine tenths are singletons. Those enrolled in Seattle joined during active infection and were followed longitudinally afterward. The CDR3 runs to 15 residues. V lost 2 bases, J lost 5 bases, and 15 bases lay in between. Germline V lookup: CDR1 MNHEY, CDR2 SMNVEV (reference sequence).

The TCR originated in a person under 30 with COVID-19, enrolled during active disease. This rearrangement joins TRBV27 to TRBJ1-1; D gene uncertain. The sample was peripheral blood. DNA for the CDR3: TGTGCCAGCAGTTTAGAGGGCAGTGAACTGACTGAAGCTTTCTTT. Translating it yields CASSLEGSELTEAFF.